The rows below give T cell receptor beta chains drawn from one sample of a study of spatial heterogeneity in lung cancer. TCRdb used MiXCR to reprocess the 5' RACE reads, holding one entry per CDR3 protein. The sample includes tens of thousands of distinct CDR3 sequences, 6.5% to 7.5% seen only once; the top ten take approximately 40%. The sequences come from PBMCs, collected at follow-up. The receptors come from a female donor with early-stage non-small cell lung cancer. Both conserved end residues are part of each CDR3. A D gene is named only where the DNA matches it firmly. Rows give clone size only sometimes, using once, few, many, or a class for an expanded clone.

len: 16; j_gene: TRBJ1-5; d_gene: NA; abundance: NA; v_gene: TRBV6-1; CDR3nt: TGTGCCACCAAGGAAAGAGGGGGTATTAGCAATCAGCCCCAGCATTTT; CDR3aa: CATKERGGISNQPQHF
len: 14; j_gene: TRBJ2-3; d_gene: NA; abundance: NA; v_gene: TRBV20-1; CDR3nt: TGCAGTGCTACCAAGGGCACTAGCACAGATACGCAGTATTTT; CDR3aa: CSATKGTSTDTQYF
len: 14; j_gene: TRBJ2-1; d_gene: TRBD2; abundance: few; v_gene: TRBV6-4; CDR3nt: TGTGCCAGCAGGAGTAGCGGGGGGGCGCTTGAGCAGTTCTTC; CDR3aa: CASRSSGGALEQFF
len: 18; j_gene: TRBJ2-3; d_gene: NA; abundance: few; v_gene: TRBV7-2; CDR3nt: TGTGCCAGCAGCTTAGGGGGGACCTTGAGGATGGGCACAGATACGCAGTATTTT; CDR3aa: CASSLGGTLRMGTDTQYF
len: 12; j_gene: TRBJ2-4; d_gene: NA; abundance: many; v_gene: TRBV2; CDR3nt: TGTGCCAGCAGTCGGGATCAGAACATTCAGTACTTC; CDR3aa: CASSRDQNIQYF
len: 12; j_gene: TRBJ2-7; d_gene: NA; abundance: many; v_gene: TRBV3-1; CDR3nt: TGTGCCAGCAGCCAAGCGGACTACGAGCAGTACTTC; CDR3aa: CASSQADYEQYF
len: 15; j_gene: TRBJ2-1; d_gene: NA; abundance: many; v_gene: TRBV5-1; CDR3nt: TGCGCCAGCAGCCATACAACCGACTCCTACAATGAGCAGTTCTTC; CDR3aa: CASSHTTDSYNEQFF
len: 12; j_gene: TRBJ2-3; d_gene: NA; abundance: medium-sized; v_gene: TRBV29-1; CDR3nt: TGCAGCGTAGAATCTAGCACAGATACGCAGTATTTT; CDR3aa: CSVESSTDTQYF
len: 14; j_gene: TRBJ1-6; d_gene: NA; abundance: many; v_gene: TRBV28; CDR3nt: TGTGCCAGCAGTGACGACAGGCCATATTCACCCCTCCACTTT; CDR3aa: CASSDDRPYSPLHF
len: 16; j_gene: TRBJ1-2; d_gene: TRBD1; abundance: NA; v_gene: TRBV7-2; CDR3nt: TGTGCCAGCAGCAGAGGGGGACAGGGTGATAACTATGGCTACACCTTC; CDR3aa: CASSRGGQGDNYGYTF